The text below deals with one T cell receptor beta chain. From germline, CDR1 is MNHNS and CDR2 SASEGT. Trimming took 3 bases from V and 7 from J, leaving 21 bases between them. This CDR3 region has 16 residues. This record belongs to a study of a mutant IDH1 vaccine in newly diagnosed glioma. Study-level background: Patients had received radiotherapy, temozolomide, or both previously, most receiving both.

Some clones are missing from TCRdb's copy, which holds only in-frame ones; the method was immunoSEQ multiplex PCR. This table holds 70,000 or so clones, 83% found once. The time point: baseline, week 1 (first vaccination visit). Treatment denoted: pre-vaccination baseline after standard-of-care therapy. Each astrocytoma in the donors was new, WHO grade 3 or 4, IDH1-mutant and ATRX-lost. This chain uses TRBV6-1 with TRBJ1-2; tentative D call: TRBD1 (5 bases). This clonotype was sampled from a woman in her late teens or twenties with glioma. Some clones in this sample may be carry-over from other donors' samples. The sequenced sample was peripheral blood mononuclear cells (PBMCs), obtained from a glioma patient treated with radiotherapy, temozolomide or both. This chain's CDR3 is CASSDRWDGSRFGYTF. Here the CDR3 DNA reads TGTGCCAGCAGTGATCGCTGGGACGGATCTAGGTTTGGCTACACCTTC.